The 3 T cell receptor beta chains given below trace back to one sample, sequenced in a study of shared clonotypes between healthy human individuals. TCRdb's copy holds only in-frame clones and misses some; the assay was immunoSEQ multiplex PCR. The sample holds under 1,100,000 clones, around 78% seen once. Material: memory CD4+ T cells from PBMCs. Subset noted: CD45RA-negative fraction. The receptor set was obtained from a man aged 18 to 35 in good health. Some clones in this sample may be carry-over from other donors' samples.

The chain carries TRBV28 and TRBJ1-1; D might be TRBD1 (5 bases). This CDR3 is built from 13 residues. V was trimmed by 6 bases and J by 6 bases, leaving 14 bases between them. Germline CDR1 is MDHEN and CDR2 is SYDVKM. The chain's CDR3 is CASSRPPGAEAFF. CDR3 nucleotide sequence: TGTGCCAGCAGCCGTCCCCCGGGGGCTGAAGCTTTCTTT. The entire variable domain, with the rest obtained from reference TRBV28 and TRBJ1-1, is as follows: DVKVTQSSRYLVKRTGEKVFLECVQDMDHENMFWYRQDPGLGLRLIYFSYDVKMKEKGDIPEGYSVSREKKERFSLILESASTNQTSMYLCASSRPPGAEAFFGQGTRLTVV.

The CDR3 is CASSLSIGGEQYF. Written as DNA, the CDR3 is TGTGCCAGCAGCTTATCGATTGGGGGCGAGCAGTACTTC. The chain links TRBV11-2 to TRBJ2-7; D assignment may be TRBD1 or TRBD2 (5 bases each). Germline lookup yields CDR1 SGHAT and CDR2 FQNNGV. V was shortened by 2 bases and J by 6 bases, with 11 bases between the two germline ends. This CDR3 is 13 amino acids long.

The chain uses TRBV27 and TRBJ2-6; D ambiguous. The V gene lost 6 bases and the J gene lost 0 bases, with 9 bases spanning the gap. CDR3 size: 15 residues. Germline V gene data show CDR1 as MNHEY and CDR2 as SMNVEV (reference sequence). The CDR3 sequence is CASSQLLSGANVLTF. The DNA for the CDR3 is TGTGCCAGCAGCCAACTACTCTCTGGGGCCAACGTCCTGACTTTC.